This is a list of T cell receptor beta chains from one sample in a study of blood T cells in healthy people across ages. TCRdb redid the calling of the 5' RACE reads with MiXCR, one entry per CDR3 protein. The sample has 1.5 million to 2 million distinct CDR3 sequences; around 35% are singletons. Sequencing was done on a sample of blood. The origin of the receptors is a woman in her thirties in good health. Each CDR3 is given with its conserved first and last residue. A D gene is named only where the DNA matches it firmly. Some rows have no size entry. The others give once, few or many, or a class for an expanded clone.

D: TRBD1
size: .
J: TRBJ2-7
V: TRBV27
DNA: TGTGCCAGCGGCCAGGGACAGGGGGTTAGGGAGCAGTACTTC
CDR3: CASGQGQGVREQYF

D: .
size: .
J: TRBJ2-7
V: TRBV4-1
DNA: TGCGCCAGCAGCCAAGTTGGAGACAACTACGAGCAGTACTTC
CDR3: CASSQVGDNYEQYF

D: TRBD1
size: few
J: TRBJ1-2
V: TRBV2
DNA: TGTGCCAGCAGGATGGGACAGGGCGATCGGGTTACCCGCTACACCTTC
CDR3: CASRMGQGDRVTRYTF

D: TRBD1
size: .
J: TRBJ2-5
V: TRBV7-8
DNA: TGTGCCAGCAGCTCGCCGATGACAGGGGTTGATATTGGGAAAGAGACCCAGTACTTC
CDR3: CASSSPMTGVDIGKETQYF

D: .
size: many
J: TRBJ2-5
V: TRBV4-1
DNA: TGCGCCAGCAGCCTCGGGGACGGTGAAGAGACCCAGTACTTC
CDR3: CASSLGDGEETQYF

D: .
size: few
J: TRBJ1-1
V: TRBV4-2
DNA: TGTGCCAGCAGCAAGGTGACTGAAGCTTTCTTT
CDR3: CASSKVTEAFF

D: TRBD2
size: .
J: TRBJ2-1
V: TRBV4-2
DNA: TGTGCCAGCAGCCATTTGAAGGGAGGGAATGAGCAGTTCTTC
CDR3: CASSHLKGGNEQFF

D: .
size: .
J: TRBJ2-7
V: TRBV10-2
DNA: TGCGCCAGCAGTGAGTCGGGAGGCCCCAGGGGTTACGAGCAGTACTTC
CDR3: CASSESGGPRGYEQYF

D: TRBD2
size: few
J: TRBJ2-3
V: TRBV5-5
DNA: TGTGCCAGCAGCCGAACTAGCGACCCCCGGGATACGCAGTATTTT
CDR3: CASSRTSDPRDTQYF

D: TRBD1
size: many
J: TRBJ2-5
V: TRBV5-1
DNA: TGCGCCAGCAGCTACCGACAGGGAGAGACCCAGTACTTC
CDR3: CASSYRQGETQYF

D: TRBD2
size: .
J: TRBJ2-1
V: TRBV7-3
DNA: TGTGCCAGCGGCTCGACCCCTAGCGGGGGGGCCAGAGAGCAGTTCTTC
CDR3: CASGSTPSGGAREQFF

D: .
size: once
J: TRBJ1-2
V: TRBV28
DNA: TGTGCCAGCAGTTCTCTGTGGGCGGCGGTAGGCGGCTACACCTTC
CDR3: CASSSLWAAVGGYTF

D: .
size: .
J: TRBJ2-2
V: TRBV28
DNA: TGTGCCAGCAGTTTTGTGAGCACCGGGGAGCTGTTTTTT
CDR3: CASSFVSTGELFF

D: TRBD2
size: .
J: TRBJ2-1
V: TRBV3-1
DNA: TGTGCCAGCAGCCAAGATATAGCGGGGGGCAGAGAGCAGTTCTTC
CDR3: CASSQDIAGGREQFF